These 30 T cell receptor beta chains were all obtained from the same sample, sequenced in a study of blood T cell repertoires in COVID-19. This table comes from immunoSEQ multiplex PCR, and its TCRdb copy is limited to in-frame clones, with some not included. Among 300,000 to 400,000 clones listed, around 87% were seen once. Sequenced material: peripheral blood. Every receptor here comes from a woman aged 45-65 years with COVID-19, enrolled during active disease.

The sample holds one count of this clone. This chain joins TRBV3-1 (or the pseudogene TRBV3-2) and TRBJ2-1; perhaps TRBD2 as D (5 bases). Germline assignment: CDR1 LGHDT and CDR2 YNNKEL (reference sequence). V was shortened by 1 base and J by 6 bases, with 10 bases between the two germline ends. The CDR3 is 14 amino acids. The CDR3 loop is CASSQAGLSNEQFF. As DNA, the CDR3 is TGTGCCAGCAGCCAAGCGGGGTTAAGCAATGAGCAGTTCTTC.

The V and J genes are TRBV19 and TRBJ2-2; 9 nucleotides align to TRBD2. The CDR3 is made up of 15 amino acids. Per the germline V gene, CDR1 is LNHDA and CDR2 is SQIVND (reference sequence). The trim removed 6 bases at V and 0 bases at J, leaving 2 bases unmatched. In DNA, the CDR3 is TGTGCCAGTAGGACTAGCGGCTCGAACACCGGGGAGCTGTTTTTT. Translation: CASRTSGSNTGELFF.

The gene calls are TRBV25-1 and TRBJ1-2; weak D call: TRBD1 (5 bases). V was cut by 2 bases and J by 6 bases, with 7 bases left in between. CDR1 and CDR2 (germline): MGHDK, SYGVNS. The CDR3 runs 12 residues. CDR3 region: CASSEQGNGYTF. The CDR3 DNA reads as TGTGCCAGCAGTGAACAGGGAAATGGCTACACCTTC.

CDR3 sequence reads: CASRPAGRTGELFF. In DNA, the CDR3 is TGTGCCAGCAGACCCGCAGGCCGCACCGGGGAGCTGTTTTTT. The genes are TRBV3-1 (or the pseudogene TRBV3-2) and TRBJ2-2; D uncertain. Trimming removed 6 bases at V and 4 bases at J, with 12 bases between. The CDR3 has 14 amino acids. CDR1 and CDR2 (germline): LGHDT, YNNKEL (reference sequence).

V usage is TRBV5-1 and J usage is TRBJ2-3, with 11 positions matching TRBD2. The CDR3 length is 19 residues. Germline V gene data show CDR1 as SGHRS and CDR2 as YFSETQ. V was clipped by 4 bases and J by 0 bases; unmatched bases: 13. This CDR3 is CASSPDGRGLAESTDTQYF. CDR3 bases: TGCGCCAGCAGCCCGGACGGTAGGGGACTAGCGGAGAGCACAGATACGCAGTATTTT. Drawing the rest from reference TRBV5-1 and TRBJ2-3, the complete variable domain is KAGVTQTPRYLIKTRGQQVTLSCSPISGHRSVSWYQQTPGQGLQFLFEYFSETQRNKGNFPGRFSGRQFSNSRSEMNVSTLELGDSALYLCASSPDGRGLAESTDTQYFGPGTRLTVL.

The J gene is TRBJ2-5, the V gene TRBV14; D may be TRBD2 (5 bases). The V end lost 0 bases, the J end lost 2 bases, and 13 bases lay between the germline ends. This CDR3 spans 16 amino acids. In germline, CDR1 is SGHDN, CDR2 FVKESK. CDR3 bases: TGTGCCAGCAGCCAAGATCCGAGGGCAGGTCAAGAGACCCAGTACTTC. Encoded protein: CASSQDPRAGQETQYF.

This chain joins TRBV25-1 and TRBJ2-1; 11 bases are a match to TRBD2. Germline CDR1 MGHDK, CDR2 SYGVNS. Unmatched junction bases numbered 13, after V lost 3 bases and J lost 6 bases. This CDR3 is built from 18 residues. CDR3 in DNA: TGTGCCAGCAGTGAGGGACAGCTTTCTAGCGGGAGGTCCAATGAGCAGTTCTTC. Translating it yields CASSEGQLSSGRSNEQFF. Combining the CDR3 with reference TRBV25-1 and TRBJ2-1 gives the whole variable domain EADIYQTPRYLVIGTGKKITLECSQTMGHDKMYWYQQDPGMELHLIHYSYGVNSTEKGDLSSESTVSRIRTEHFPLTLESARPSHTSQYLCASSEGQLSSGRSNEQFFGPGTRLTVL.

The chain employs TRBV7-9 and TRBJ1-1, with TRBD1 matching over 7 bases. The V gene end was trimmed by 2 bases and the J gene end by 5 bases; junction bases not matched to a gene: 5. Germline V lookup: CDR1 SEHNR, CDR2 FQNEAQ (reference sequence). The CDR3 is 14 amino acids. This CDR3 reads CASSLMEGATEAFF. CDR3 in DNA: TGTGCCAGCAGCTTAATGGAGGGGGCTACTGAAGCTTTCTTT.

The chain employs TRBV5-1 and TRBJ2-4; 8 bases align to TRBD1. Per germline, CDR1 SGHRS and CDR2 YFSETQ. The CDR3 totals 17 residues. V was clipped by 2 bases and J by 6 bases; unmatched bases: 13. In DNA form, the CDR3 reads TGCGCCAGCAGCTTCGGCAGTGGAGACAGGGGTTTAAACATTCAGTACTTC. This translates into CASSFGSGDRGLNIQYF.

The count of this clone is one. The CDR3 is CASSAHAGPSEQFF. The CDR3 DNA is TGTGCCAGTAGTGCCCATGCCGGCCCTAGTGAGCAGTTCTTC. The V and J genes are TRBV19 and TRBJ2-1, with D hard to call. Germline loops: CDR1 LNHDA, CDR2 SQIVND (reference sequence). The CDR3 runs to 14 residues. With 5 bases removed from V and 9 bases from J, the gap between germline ends came to 17 bases.

The V and J genes are TRBV2 and TRBJ1-5; possible D gene TRBD1, 5 bases. Germline-derived CDR1 and CDR2 are SNHLY and FYNNEI. This CDR3 is built from 19 residues. The germline V and J ends were trimmed by 3 bases and 0 bases, with 21 bases remaining between them. This CDR3 is CASSDGLGRPSYSNQPQHF. CDR3 bases: TGTGCCAGCAGTGACGGGCTGGGGCGCCCCTCCTATAGCAATCAGCCCCAGCATTTT.

V and J are TRBV9 and TRBJ1-1; TRBD1 is a possible D gene (6 bases). Germline V gene lookup returns CDR1 SGDLS and CDR2 YYNGEE. V was trimmed by 6 bases and J by 2 bases, leaving 11 bases between them. The CDR3 loop spans 13 amino acids. The DNA for the CDR3 is TGTGCCAGCACCGGGACAATTAACACTGAAGCTTTCTTT. This translates into CASTGTINTEAFF.

The chain links TRBV5-1 to TRBJ2-2, with TRBD2 matching over 7 bases. The CDR3 length is 16 residues. Germline CDR1 SGHRS, CDR2 YFSETQ. Germline trimming cut 0 bases from V and 3 bases from J; bases unmatched to any gene: 5. The DNA for the CDR3 is TGCGCCAGCAGCTTGGGTGCGGGAGTCGACACCGGGGAGCTGTTTTTT. Encoded protein: CASSLGAGVDTGELFF.

The chain has TRBV30 and TRBJ2-3, with 8 positions matching TRBD1. The CDR3 covers 14 residues. J was trimmed by 4 bases and V by 7 bases; bases with no gene match: 10. Germline V lookup: CDR1 GTSNPN, CDR2 SVGIG (reference sequence). The CDR3 here is CASTGDRGPDTQYF. The CDR3 bases are TGTGCCTCCACTGGAGACAGGGGTCCAGATACGCAGTATTTT.

The rearrangement joins TRBV2 to TRBJ2-1, with TRBD1 as a possible D gene (5 bases). The CDR3 totals 15 residues. V gave up 2 bases and J gave up 4 bases, with 12 bases separating them. Germline V CDR1 and CDR2: SNHLY, FYNNEI. CDR3 residues: CASSESQGSYNEQFF. DNA for the CDR3: TGTGCCAGCAGTGAAAGCCAGGGTAGTTACAATGAGCAGTTCTTC.

CDR3 in amino acids: CASSHVRGSYMNTEAFF. DNA of the CDR3: TGCGCCAGCAGCCATGTCAGGGGGTCCTACATGAACACTGAAGCTTTCTTT. The chain couples TRBV4-3 to TRBJ1-1, with 7 bases aligning to TRBD1. There are 17 residues in the CDR3. Germline V gene sequence: CDR1 LGHNA, CDR2 YSLEER. The ends lost 3 bases at V and 0 bases at J; junction bases unmatched: 10.

The CDR3 nucleotides are TGTGCCAGCAGTGTTATGGGACAGGGAGCCTACAATGAGCAGTTCTTC. This codes for CASSVMGQGAYNEQFF. V usage is TRBV2 and J usage is TRBJ2-1; 9 bases agree with TRBD1. Per the germline V gene, CDR1 is SNHLY and CDR2 is FYNNEI. This CDR3 comprises 16 residues. J was trimmed by 2 bases and V by 4 bases; bases with no gene match: 6.

The chain uses TRBV11-3 and TRBJ2-2; D possibly corresponds to TRBD1 (6 bases). In germline, CDR1 is SGHNT, CDR2 YENEEA. Trimming pared 5 bases from V and 1 base from J, leaving 11 bases between. The CDR3 covers 15 residues. Written as DNA, the CDR3 is TGTGCCAGCAGCCAAGACAGGCGGAACACCGGGGAGCTGTTTTTT. Protein: CASSQDRRNTGELFF.

The chain links TRBV5-1 to TRBJ2-1; TRBD1 aligns across 9 bases. Germline assignment: CDR1 SGHRS and CDR2 YFSETQ. J lost 8 bases, V lost 4 bases, and 10 bases had no gene match. This CDR3 is 15 amino acids long. In DNA form, the CDR3 reads TGCGCCAGCAGCCCCCAGGGACAGGGTCGGCATGAGCAGTTCTTC. Protein sequence: CASSPQGQGRHEQFF.

This clone was recorded a few times. The CDR3 region is CASSYGQNQPQHF. The CDR3 DNA sequence: TGTGCCAGCAGCTACGGACAGAATCAGCCCCAGCATTTT. The chain recombines TRBV3-1 (or the pseudogene TRBV3-2) with TRBJ1-5; tentatively, D is TRBD1 (6 bases). CDR1 is LGHDT, CDR2 YNNKEL, per germline (reference sequence). The CDR3 sequence is 13 residues long. V lost 5 bases and J 4 bases, leaving 9 bases between the germline ends.

The CDR3 protein is CASSLGWGQKNQQETQYF. The CDR3 nucleotides read TGTGCCAGCAGCTTAGGGTGGGGACAGAAAAATCAGCAAGAGACCCAGTACTTC. The J gene is TRBJ2-5, the V gene TRBV7-9; 7 bases line up with TRBD1. Germline values: CDR1 SEHNR, CDR2 FQNEAQ (reference sequence). The CDR3 is made up of 18 amino acids. After removal of 1 base from V and 2 bases from J, the junction contained 13 bases not matched to a gene.

The chain carries TRBV29-1 and TRBJ2-5; TRBD2 aligns across 8 bases. The CDR3 sequence is 12 residues long. J gave up 7 bases and V 5 bases, and 6 bases lay outside the gene matches. The germline gives CDR1 SQVTM, CDR2 ANQGSEA. The DNA of the CDR3 is TGCAGCGTTAGTAGCGGGAAGCTGACCCAGTACTTC. Residues: CSVSSGKLTQYF.

J is TRBJ1-1 and V is TRBV29-1, with D uncertain. This CDR3 region has 12 residues. The germline CDR1 and CDR2 sequences are SQVTM and ANQGSEA. Trimming removed 0 bases from V and 8 bases from J, with 10 bases in between. The CDR3 DNA sequence: TGCAGCGTTGAAGAGGCGGTAGCCGAAGCTTTCTTT. Amino acids: CSVEEAVAEAFF.

This clone was recorded only once. V and J are TRBV14 and TRBJ2-1; D possibly corresponds to TRBD1 (5 bases). The CDR3 contains 15 residues. Trimming removed 4 bases at V and 1 base at J, with 11 bases between. Per germline, CDR1 SGHDN and CDR2 FVKESK. The CDR3 sequence is CASSRGPWSYNEQFF. The CDR3 DNA is TGTGCCAGCAGCCGGGGCCCTTGGTCCTACAATGAGCAGTTCTTC. Full variable domain (rest looked up from reference TRBV14 and TRBJ2-1): EAGVTQFPSHSVIEKGQTVTLRCDPISGHDNLYWYRRVMGKEIKFLLHFVKESKQDESGMPNNRFLAERTGGTYSTLKVQPAELEDSGVYFCASSRGPWSYNEQFFGPGTRLTVL.

J is TRBJ2-1 and V is TRBV5-1; 10 bases are a match to TRBD2. This CDR3 region has 15 residues. With V trimmed by 3 bases and J by 7 bases, 7 bases remained unmatched. Germline CDR1 and CDR2: SGHRS and YFSETQ. CDR3 in DNA: TGCGCCAGCAGCTGGTCTAGCGGGAGTATGAATGAGCAGTTCTTC. This codes for CASSWSSGSMNEQFF.

V gene TRBV11-3 combines with J gene TRBJ2-2, with a tentative D call TRBD2 (5 bases). V lost 5 bases and J 7 bases, leaving 14 bases between the germline ends. Germline V gene data show CDR1 as SGHNT and CDR2 as YENEEA. This CDR3 contains 14 residues. CDR3 protein: CASSPGVAHGELFF. The CDR3 DNA follows: TGTGCCAGCAGCCCCGGGGTAGCCCACGGGGAGCTGTTTTTT.

The chain couples TRBV19 to TRBJ1-6; 7 positions agree with TRBD1. The J segment lost 0 bases and the V segment lost 2 bases, leaving 4 bases of the junction unmatched. Per the germline V gene, CDR1 is LNHDA and CDR2 is SQIVND (reference sequence). The CDR3 loop spans 17 amino acids. The CDR3 DNA follows: TGTGCCAGTAGTATACAGGGGGGCCGCTCCTATAATTCACCCCTCCACTTT. Translated, it gives CASSIQGGRSYNSPLHF.

This clone was observed a few times. The chain is built from TRBV3-1 (or the pseudogene TRBV3-2) and TRBJ1-1; no reliable D call. Between the trimmed V and J ends, which lost 2 bases and 12 bases, there was a span of 16 bases. This CDR3 has 13 amino acids. The germline V gene has CDR1 LGHDT and CDR2 YNNKEL (reference sequence). The CDR3 is CASSQSLTYGTFF. The DNA of the CDR3 is TGTGCCAGCAGCCAATCCCTTACCTACGGGACTTTCTTT.

The rearrangement joins TRBV4-1 to TRBJ1-2; a possible D gene is TRBD1 (5 bases). The CDR3 is 14 amino acids. The germline V gene encodes CDR1 MGHRA and CDR2 YSYEKL. Deletions cut 0 bases from V and 8 bases from J, with 13 bases between. CDR3 DNA sequence: TGCGCCAGCAGCCAAGATCGGAGGGGTAGGGGCTACACCTTC. Amino acids: CASSQDRRGRGYTF.

The chain employs TRBV9 and TRBJ1-1; 11 bases agree with TRBD1. Germline V lookup: CDR1 SGDLS, CDR2 YYNGEE. With V trimmed by 3 bases and J by 0 bases, 7 bases remained unmatched. The CDR3 totals 17 residues. The CDR3 is CASSDGDRGLMNTEAFF. For the CDR3, the DNA is TGTGCCAGCAGCGATGGGGACAGGGGGTTGATGAACACTGAAGCTTTCTTT.